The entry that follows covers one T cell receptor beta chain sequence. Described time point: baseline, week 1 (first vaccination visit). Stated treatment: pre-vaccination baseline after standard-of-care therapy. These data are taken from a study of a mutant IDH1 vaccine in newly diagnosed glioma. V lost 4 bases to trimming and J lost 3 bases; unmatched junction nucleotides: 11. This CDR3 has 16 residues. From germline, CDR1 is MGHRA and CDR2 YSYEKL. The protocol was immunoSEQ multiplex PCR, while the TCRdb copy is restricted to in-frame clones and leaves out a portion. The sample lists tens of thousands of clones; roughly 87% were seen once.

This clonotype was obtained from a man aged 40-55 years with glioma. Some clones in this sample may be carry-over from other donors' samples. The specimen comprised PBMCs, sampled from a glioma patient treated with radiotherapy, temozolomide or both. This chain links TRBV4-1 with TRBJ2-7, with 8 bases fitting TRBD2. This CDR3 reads CASSPGLAGPYYEQYF. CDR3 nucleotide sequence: TGCGCCAGCAGCCCTGGACTAGCCGGACCCTACTACGAGCAGTACTTC.